The 32 T cell receptor beta chains below were found in one sample sequenced in a study of T cells in Graves' hyperthyroidism and ophthalmopathy. The TCR beta CDR3 regions underwent amplification using RNA transcripts as the source. The TCR CDR3 first-round RT-PCR relied on the HTBI primer set. TCRdb ran MiXCR on the multiplex PCR reads and lists one entry per CDR3 protein. Among about 59,000 distinct CDR3 sequences listed, roughly 50% were seen once. Sequenced input: blood. All receptors derive from a woman in her fifties or sixties with Graves' ophthalmopathy.

J is TRBJ1-2 and V is TRBV24-1; tentative D call: TRBD1 (5 bases). V shed 3 bases and J shed 4 bases, with 11 bases lying between them. Germline V CDR1 and CDR2: KGHDR, SFDVKD. This CDR3 comprises 14 residues. This chain's CDR3 is CATSDVGGSYGYTF. The CDR3 region has the DNA TGTGCCACCAGTGATGTGGGGGGTTCCTATGGCTACACCTTC.

As concerns this clonotype: At one of its ends the junction is not consistent with the germline gene, which may arise from a read error. The chain carries TRBV2 and TRBJ2-1; no clear D. Germline loops: CDR1 SNHLY, CDR2 FYNNEI. This CDR3 is 13 amino acids long. CDR3 sequence reads: CGSSGLSYNEQFF. Written as DNA, the CDR3 is TGTGGCAGCAGTGGGCTATCCTATAATGAGCAGTTCTTC. Variable domain in full (rest from reference TRBV2 and TRBJ2-1): EPEVTQTPSHQVTQMGQEVILRCVPISNHLYFYWYRQILGQKVEFLVSFYNNEISEKSEIFDDQFSVERPDGSNFTLKIRSTKLEDSAMYFCGSSGLSYNEQFFGPGTRLTVL.

This rearrangement joins TRBV20-1 to TRBJ2-2, with 10 bases identical to TRBD1. This CDR3 comprises 14 residues. With V trimmed by 6 bases and J by 6 bases, 7 bases remained unmatched. Germline V lookup: CDR1 DFQATT, CDR2 SNEGSKA (reference sequence). The CDR3 is CSAKPGQGSGELFF. CDR3 DNA: TGCAGTGCAAAGCCGGGACAGGGGTCCGGGGAGCTGTTTTTT.

The J gene is TRBJ2-2, the V gene TRBV6-2 or TRBV6-3; 7 bases match TRBD1. The CDR3 is made up of 15 amino acids. In germline, CDR1 is MNHEY, CDR2 SVGEGT. V lost 6 bases, J lost 3 bases, and 7 bases stayed unmatched. CDR3 nucleotide sequence: TGTGCCAGCAGAACAGGGGCGGAGGACACCGGGGAGCTGTTTTTT. As protein: CASRTGAEDTGELFF.

This clonotype has only a few counts. The chain employs TRBV25-1 and TRBJ2-7, with 7 bases identical to TRBD2. Looked up from germline, CDR1 is MGHDK and CDR2 is SYGVNS. This CDR3 comprises 14 residues. The ends lost 3 bases at V and 2 bases at J; junction bases unmatched: 4. The CDR3 nucleotides are TGTGCCAGCAGTGATAGCGGGCGCGCCTACGAGCAGTACTTC. It encodes CASSDSGRAYEQYF.

The V call is TRBV9, the J call TRBJ1-4, with D maybe TRBD1 (5 bases). Trimming stripped 1 base from V and 8 bases from J, with 18 bases between. The CDR3 extends over 16 amino acids. Looked up from germline, CDR1 is SGDLS and CDR2 is YYNGEE. DNA of the CDR3: TGTGCCAGCAGCGTAACGCCTAGCGGGGCGAAAGAAAAACTGTTTTTT. The encoded protein is CASSVTPSGAKEKLFF.

This clonotype was seen at least ten times. The V and J genes are TRBV9 and TRBJ2-7; TRBD1 matches 7 bases. Germline CDR1 reads SGDLS; CDR2 reads YYNGEE. Trimming removed 0 bases from V and 2 bases from J; junction bases left unmatched: 2. The CDR3 is made up of 14 amino acids. CDR3 coding DNA: TGTGCCAGCAGCGTAGGGGACAGTACCTACGAGCAGTACTTC. This translates into CASSVGDSTYEQYF.

This clonotype was seen only once. The final CDR3 position lacks the conserved phenylalanine or tryptophan, pointing to a likely read error. The chain links TRBV29-1 to TRBJ2-2; D is perhaps TRBD1 (6 bases). Germline CDR1 SQVTM, CDR2 ANQGSEA. This CDR3 is 15 amino acids long. CDR3 amino acids: CSVEIPGQPTGDLFL. The CDR3 DNA is TGCAGCGTTGAAATTCCGGGACAACCCACCGGGGATCTGTTTCTT.

The V call is TRBV5-4, the J call TRBJ1-2; D perhaps matches TRBD1 (6 bases). Germline V gene sequence: CDR1 SGHNT, CDR2 YYREEE (reference sequence). V was pared by 0 bases and J by 6 bases, with 9 bases between. This CDR3 is built from 13 residues. The CDR3: CASSLDRVNGYTF. The CDR3 nucleotides read TGTGCCAGCAGCTTGGACAGGGTGAATGGCTACACCTTC.

This clonotype has at least ten counts. The chain couples TRBV7-9 to TRBJ1-2, with a weak D call TRBD1 (5 bases). V shed 3 bases and J shed 0 bases, with 11 bases lying between them. From germline, CDR1 is SEHNR and CDR2 FQNEAQ (reference sequence). The CDR3 loop spans 15 amino acids. For the CDR3, the DNA is TGTGCCAGCAGCTTGGAAGGGGTATCTAACTATGGCTACACCTTC. It yields the protein CASSLEGVSNYGYTF. Supplemented by reference TRBV7-9 and TRBJ1-2, the full variable domain reads DTGVSQNPRHKITKRGQNVTFRCDPISEHNRLYWYRQTLGQGPEFLTYFQNEAQLEKSRLLSDRFSAERPKGSFSTLEIQRTEQGDSAMYLCASSLEGVSNYGYTFGSGTRLTVV.

The chain couples TRBV18 to TRBJ2-5, with 8 bases lining up with TRBD2. The CDR3 consists of 12 residues. V trimming: 2 bases; J trimming: 7 bases; junction bases outside the gene matches: 0. CDR1 and CDR2 (germline): KGHSH, LQKENI. In DNA form, the CDR3 reads TGTGCCAGCTCACCAGCGGGGGGGACCCAGTACTTC. Amino acids: CASSPAGGTQYF.

About this clonotype itself: Relative to the germline gene, one junction end is altered; a read error may explain this. The CDR3 here is CSAREAAGACNKQFF. CDR3 nucleotide sequence: TGCAGTGCTAGAGAGGCGGCGGGGGCCTGCAATAAGCAGTTCTTC. The gene calls are TRBV20-1 and TRBJ2-1; D is perhaps TRBD2 (7 bases). The germline gives CDR1 DFQATT, CDR2 SNEGSKA (reference sequence). The CDR3 contains 15 residues.

The J gene is TRBJ2-5, the V gene TRBV9, with unresolved D. V dropped 2 bases and J dropped 5 bases, with 10 bases sitting between them. This CDR3 contains 13 residues. Germline V gives CDR1 SGDLS, CDR2 YYNGEE. The CDR3 DNA follows: TGTGCCAGCAGCGTGGCTCTGGACGAGACCCAGTACTTC. Encoded protein: CASSVALDETQYF.

The chain links TRBV19 to TRBJ2-7; 8 bases align to TRBD1. CDR1 LNHDA and CDR2 SQIVND come from the germline V gene (reference sequence). Trimming at V came to 8 bases and at J to 5 bases, leaving 8 bases not matched to a gene. This CDR3 has 13 residues. This CDR3 is CASGRTGFNEQYF. CDR3 in DNA: TGTGCCAGTGGACGGACAGGGTTCAACGAGCAGTACTTC.

In the case of this clonotype: The CDR3 carries no conserved terminal phenylalanine or tryptophan, so it likely arises from a read error. The chain carries TRBV2 and TRBJ2-3; TRBD1 is a possible D gene (6 bases). The CDR3 spans 13 residues. CDR1 is SNHLY, CDR2 FYNNEI, per germline. CDR3 protein: CAMPTGRADTQYS. The CDR3 nucleotides read TGTGCCATGCCAACAGGGCGTGCAGACACGCAGTATTCT.

This clonotype was found many times. This rearrangement joins TRBV27 to TRBJ2-1, with D maybe TRBD2 (7 bases). V lost 3 bases to trimming and J lost 8 bases, with 14 bases between them. In germline, CDR1 is MNHEY, CDR2 SMNVEV (reference sequence). CDR3 size: 14 residues. Here the CDR3 reads CASSFAGATDEQFF. The CDR3 DNA reads as TGTGCCAGCAGTTTCGCGGGGGCCACGGATGAGCAGTTCTTC.

V and J are TRBV10-3 and TRBJ2-2; D unclear. Germline V gene data show CDR1 as ENHRY and CDR2 as SYGVKD. CDR3 size: 12 residues. V lost 2 bases and J lost 8, with 6 bases in between. CDR3 in amino acids: CAISEKTGELFF. As DNA, the CDR3 is TGTGCCATCAGTGAGAAAACAGGGGAGCTGTTTTTT.

The CDR3 reads CASSVVLAGISYEQYF. CDR3 sequence (DNA): TGTGCCAGCAGCGTTGTACTAGCGGGTATCTCCTACGAGCAGTACTTC. The V call is TRBV7-9, the J call TRBJ2-7; TRBD2 matches at 9 bases. CDR1 and CDR2 (germline): SEHNR, FQNEAQ (reference sequence). The CDR3 covers 16 residues. With V trimmed by 5 bases and J by 0 bases, 8 bases remained unmatched.

The genes are TRBV12-3 or TRBV12-4 and TRBJ2-7; TRBD1 is a possible D gene (6 bases). This CDR3 contains 15 residues. V was pared by 5 bases and J by 5 bases, with 19 bases between. The CDR3 nucleotides are TGTGCCAGCAGTCCCACAGGGTTTGGCCCCCACGAGCAGTACTTC. It encodes CASSPTGFGPHEQYF.

The V call is TRBV20-1, the J call TRBJ1-2; TRBD1 aligns across 9 bases. The CDR3 is made up of 14 amino acids. The junction had 11 bases not matched to a gene; V was cut back by 5 bases and J by 7 bases. CDR1 is DFQATT, CDR2 SNEGSKA, per germline (reference sequence). This chain's CDR3 is CSAPHPGQGFGYTF. DNA for the CDR3: TGCAGTGCTCCGCACCCGGGACAGGGATTTGGCTACACCTTC.

This clonotype was seen ten or more times. This chain joins TRBV10-2 and TRBJ2-7; 16 positions agree with TRBD2. The CDR3 totals 17 residues. Trimming at V came to 7 bases and at J to 2 bases, leaving 8 bases not matched to a gene. Germline CDR1 WSHSY, CDR2 SAAADI. Written as DNA, the CDR3 is TGCGCCAGCATCGACGGGGGACTAGCGGGGGGGGCCTACGAGCAGTACTTC. It encodes CASIDGGLAGGAYEQYF.

About this clonotype itself: No DNA is shown, since the ends of the CDR3 on it are uncertain; the CDR3 is the one TCRdb lists. The genes are TRBV11-2 and TRBJ2-7; the D call in the table, TRBD1, was not verified against the DNA. The CDR3 is 21 residues long, ends included. Germline CDR1 SGHAT, CDR2 FQNNGV. CDR3 sequence reads: CASSFYICSAGARQTLNEQYF.

This clonotype appeared many times. The V and J genes are TRBV4-3 and TRBJ1-2, with D maybe TRBD1 (5 bases). The CDR3 covers 16 residues. CDR1 LGHNA and CDR2 YSLEER come from the germline V gene. The V and J ends lost 0 bases and 0 bases respectively, with 11 bases between them. This chain's CDR3 is CASSQERGGANYGYTF. In DNA, the CDR3 is TGCGCCAGCAGCCAAGAGCGGGGGGGAGCTAACTATGGCTACACCTTC.

The rearrangement uses TRBV19 and TRBJ2-1, with D unresolved. This CDR3 is 11 amino acids long. V was trimmed by 6 bases and J by 3 bases, leaving 3 bases between them. In germline, CDR1 is LNHDA, CDR2 SQIVND (reference sequence). CDR3 nucleotide sequence: TGTGCCAGTAGATTCTACAATGAGCAGTTCTTC. It yields the protein CASRFYNEQFF.

The count of this clonotype is one. V usage is TRBV25-1 and J usage is TRBJ1-1, with D maybe TRBD1 (6 bases). V was shortened by 7 bases and J by 4 bases, with 13 bases between the two germline ends. The CDR3 contains 13 residues. Germline CDR1 and CDR2: MGHDK and SYGVNS. The CDR3 here is CASMSLRGTEAFF. Written as DNA, the CDR3 is TGTGCCAGCATGTCCCTCAGGGGCACTGAAGCTTTCTTT.

This clonotype showed up many times. V is TRBV5-1 and J is TRBJ2-5, with D perhaps TRBD1 or TRBD2 (5 bases each). CDR3 length equals 14 residues. Germline loops: CDR1 SGHRS, CDR2 YFSETQ. Trimming shortened V by 3 bases and J by 5 bases, and 14 bases separated the two germline ends. CDR3 protein: CASSSGGGRETQYF. The CDR3 bases are TGCGCCAGCAGCTCGGGTGGGGGAAGGGAGACCCAGTACTTC.

This clonotype was counted ten times or more. This chain connects TRBV10-1 to TRBJ1-1; TRBD1 might be the D (6 bases). V was trimmed by 6 bases and J by 4 bases, leaving 12 bases between them. Germline V gives CDR1 WNHNN, CDR2 SYGVQD (reference sequence). This CDR3 is 13 amino acids long. The CDR3 loop is CASRGGATTEAFF. The CDR3 DNA sequence: TGCGCCAGCAGGGGGGGGGCGACCACTGAAGCTTTCTTT.

This clonotype was found many times. This chain uses TRBV11-2 with TRBJ2-7; 7 bases agree with TRBD1. The V and J ends lost 3 bases and 4 bases, in that order; junction bases with no gene match: 9. The CDR3 covers 15 residues. From germline, CDR1 is SGHAT and CDR2 FQNNGV. CDR3 in amino acids: CASSLTDRIKYEQYF. The CDR3 nucleotides are TGTGCCAGCAGCTTGACGGACAGGATTAAGTACGAGCAGTACTTC.

The rearrangement joins TRBV29-1 to TRBJ1-2, with D possibly being TRBD1 (5 bases). Trimming pared 3 bases from V and 5 bases from J, leaving 16 bases between. Germline V gene data show CDR1 as SQVTM and CDR2 as ANQGSEA. The CDR3 length is 14 residues. The chain's CDR3 is CSVEGGEQVYGYTF. CDR3 nucleotide sequence: TGCAGCGTTGAGGGGGGGGAACAGGTTTATGGCTACACCTTC.

In this sample, this clonotype turned up many times. A clone one base away is much larger, so this may be a read error. The chain couples TRBV20-1 to TRBJ2-6; TRBD2 agrees at 7 bases. The ends lost 2 bases at V and 2 bases at J; junction bases unmatched: 9. CDR3 length equals 17 residues. Germline CDR1 and CDR2: DFQATT and SNEGSKA (reference sequence). The CDR3 DNA follows: TGCAGTGCTAGATTGTCAGCGGGGTACCCTGGGGCCAACGTCCTGACTTTC. Translated, it gives CSARLSAGYPGANVLTF.

This clonotype was observed at least ten times. The chain combines TRBV2 with TRBJ1-2; TRBD1 agrees at 9 bases. Trimming took 2 bases from V and 0 from J; bases not matched to a gene: 7. The germline gives CDR1 SNHLY, CDR2 FYNNEI. The CDR3 is 17 residues long. CDR3 amino acids: CASSELGQGGSNYGYTF. In DNA, the CDR3 is TGTGCCAGCAGTGAATTGGGACAGGGAGGGTCTAACTATGGCTACACCTTC.

V gene TRBV7-3 combines with J gene TRBJ2-1; D is possibly TRBD2 (5 bases). Germline V lookup: CDR1 SGHTA, CDR2 FQGTGA. The CDR3 has 12 amino acids. Trimming stripped 5 bases from V and 9 bases from J, with 11 bases between. The CDR3 loop reads CASSLRRGEQFF. CDR3 sequence (DNA): TGTGCCAGCAGCCTGAGACGGGGTGAGCAGTTCTTC.